The 29 T cell receptor beta chains below were found in one sample sequenced in a study of blood T cell repertoires in COVID-19. The data were produced by immunoSEQ multiplex PCR, yet TCRdb's version contains in-frame clones alone and is incomplete. The table shows about 140,000 clones, with roughly 91% occurring only once. Sequencing was performed on peripheral blood. The receptor source for this set is a man aged 60-69 years with active or convalescent COVID-19.

V gene TRBV7-2 combines with J gene TRBJ1-2; tentative D call: TRBD1 (6 bases). V was trimmed by 1 base and J by 4 bases, leaving 10 bases between them. The germline CDR1 and CDR2 sequences are SGHTA and FQGNSA. This CDR3 has 14 amino acids. In DNA, the CDR3 is TGTGCCAGCAGCTTAGTTGGGGGCGGCTATGGCTACACCTTC. Encoded protein: CASSLVGGGYGYTF.

V is TRBV7-6 and J is TRBJ1-1; 8 bases match TRBD1. Germline V gives CDR1 SGHVS, CDR2 FNYEAQ. With 4 bases clipped from V and 1 base from J, the junction kept 5 bases outside the gene matches. This CDR3 is 15 amino acids long. The CDR3 region has the DNA TGTGCCAGCAGCTCCGACAGGGGCGGGAACACTGAAGCTTTCTTT. It codes for CASSSDRGGNTEAFF.

The rearrangement uses TRBV28 and TRBJ2-5; 9 bases agree with TRBD2. Germline V gives CDR1 MDHEN, CDR2 SYDVKM. CDR3 size: 18 residues. Trimming at V came to 5 bases and at J to 3 bases, leaving 16 bases not matched to a gene. The DNA of the CDR3 is TGTGCCAGCAGTCCCGGGTTAGCGGGAGTTCAGGGCGAAGAGACCCAGTACTTC. Its protein is CASSPGLAGVQGEETQYF.

The gene calls are TRBV28 and TRBJ2-3, with TRBD2 identical over 10 bases. The V and J ends lost 8 bases and 8 bases, in that order; junction bases with no gene match: 22. The CDR3 contains 18 residues. Germline V gene data show CDR1 as MDHEN and CDR2 as SYDVKM. In nucleotides, the CDR3 is TGTGCCAGCCCCCCTAGAGGGGCAGCGGGAGGGAAGGGGGTTACGCAGTATTTT. Protein: CASPPRGAAGGKGVTQYF.

The chain links TRBV5-6 to TRBJ1-2; D perhaps matches TRBD1 (6 bases). Trimming cost V 2 bases and J 8 bases, with 13 bases left between them. The CDR3 contains 13 residues. Germline V gives CDR1 SGHDT, CDR2 YYEEEE. This CDR3 reads CASSLPGEDGYTF. Here the CDR3 DNA reads TGTGCCAGCAGCTTACCAGGGGAAGACGGCTACACCTTC.

About this clone: The germline gene is not matched at one end of the junction; a read error may be the cause. The chain joins TRBV7-9 to TRBJ2-5; possible D gene TRBD1, 6 bases. Germline-derived CDR1 and CDR2 are SEHNR and FQNEAQ (reference sequence). The CDR3 extends over 14 amino acids. The CDR3 nucleotides are TGTGCCAGCACCTTACAACAGGGACAAGAGACCCAGTACTTC. Amino acids: CASTLQQGQETQYF.

The chain recombines TRBV24-1 with TRBJ2-1; 14 positions agree with TRBD2. Germline V CDR1 and CDR2: KGHDR, SFDVKD. The trim removed 7 bases at V and 9 bases at J, leaving 4 bases unmatched. CDR3 length: 14 amino acids. The CDR3 DNA sequence: TGTGCCACCAGGGAGACTAGCGGGAGGGTTGAGCAGTTCTTC. Translation gives CATRETSGRVEQFF.

The chain has TRBV5-1 and TRBJ2-1; no reliable D call. CDR1 SGHRS and CDR2 YFSETQ come from the germline V gene. Trimming removed 0 bases at V and 6 bases at J, with 16 bases between. This CDR3 region has 16 residues. CDR3 nucleotide sequence: TGCGCCAGCAGCTTGGCCGGCGGCTATATTACCAATGAGCAGTTCTTC. The encoded protein is CASSLAGGYITNEQFF.

The J gene is TRBJ2-5, the V gene TRBV7-2, with 10 bases fitting TRBD2. The germline V gene encodes CDR1 SGHTA and CDR2 FQGNSA. The CDR3 length is 16 residues. V was pared by 3 bases and J by 1 base, with 5 bases of the junction left unmatched. For the CDR3, the DNA is TGTGCCAGCAGCTTGGGTGGGACTAGCGTCCAAGAGACCCAGTACTTC. Translated, it gives CASSLGGTSVQETQYF.

This chain joins TRBV28 and TRBJ1-2, with no clear D. From germline, CDR1 is MDHEN and CDR2 SYDVKM. Trimming took 1 base from V and 4 from J, leaving 4 bases between them. This CDR3 is built from 12 residues. The CDR3 loop is CASSLSRYGYTF. CDR3 bases: TGTGCCAGCAGTTTATCCCGCTATGGCTACACCTTC.

The chain employs TRBV6-2 or TRBV6-3 and TRBJ2-2; D remains unclear. Per germline, CDR1 MNHEY and CDR2 SVGEGT. The CDR3 has 14 residues. Trimming pared 2 bases from V and 2 bases from J, leaving 6 bases between. The CDR3 here is CASSYGANTGELFF. The CDR3 DNA reads TGTGCCAGCAGTTACGGAGCTAACACCGGGGAGCTGTTTTTT.

This sequence joins TRBV5-8 and TRBJ2-7; 7 bases match TRBD2. The CDR3 loop spans 16 amino acids. The trim removed 10 bases at V and 0 bases at J, leaving 16 bases unmatched. CDR1 is SGHTS, CDR2 YDEGEE, per germline. CDR3 protein: CALAPGGGRLSYEQYF. DNA of the CDR3: TGTGCCTTAGCTCCGGGGGGTGGGCGACTCTCCTACGAGCAGTACTTC.

V gene TRBV28 combines with J gene TRBJ1-6; a possible D gene is TRBD1 (6 bases). V was trimmed by 3 bases and J by 0 bases, leaving 9 bases between them. The CDR3 is 16 amino acids. Germline lookup yields CDR1 MDHEN and CDR2 SYDVKM. The CDR3 DNA sequence: TGTGCCAGCAGTTTGCAGGGGTTCTCCTATAATTCACCCCTCCACTTT. It yields the protein CASSLQGFSYNSPLHF.

The chain links TRBV5-1 to TRBJ1-6; TRBD1 matches at 9 bases. This CDR3 is 15 amino acids long. J was trimmed by 8 bases and V by 3 bases; bases with no gene match: 6. Germline CDR1 reads SGHRS; CDR2 reads YFSETQ. CDR3 DNA sequence: TGCGCCAGCAGCTCAACAGGGGGCGAGGATTCACCCCTCCACTTT. Protein: CASSSTGGEDSPLHF.

The genes are TRBV15 and TRBJ1-2; 7 positions match TRBD1. Germline V gives CDR1 LNHNV, CDR2 YYDKDF (reference sequence). CDR3 length: 15 residues. Trimming removed 0 bases from V and 4 bases from J; junction bases left unmatched: 5. The CDR3 is CATSRDPAGGYGYTF. Here the CDR3 DNA reads TGTGCCACCAGCAGAGATCCAGCAGGGGGCTATGGCTACACCTTC.

V gene TRBV12-3 or TRBV12-4 combines with J gene TRBJ2-7, with D perhaps matching TRBD1 (6 bases). V lost 7 bases and J lost 4, with 11 bases in between. The CDR3 runs 12 residues. The CDR3 reads CASTRDTYEQYF. The CDR3 region has the DNA TGTGCCAGCACTAGGGACACATACGAGCAGTACTTC.

V gene TRBV5-4 combines with J gene TRBJ1-1; possibly TRBD1 for D (6 bases). This CDR3 comprises 16 residues. Germline loops: CDR1 SGHNT, CDR2 YYREEE (reference sequence). With 4 bases removed from V and 3 bases from J, the gap between germline ends came to 19 bases. Here the CDR3 reads CASSHGLGGGDTEAFF. The DNA for the CDR3 is TGTGCCAGCAGCCACGGCCTAGGGGGGGGAGACACTGAAGCTTTCTTT.

The chain couples TRBV5-1 to TRBJ2-1; D perhaps matches TRBD2 (6 bases). Deletions cut 2 bases from V and 5 bases from J, with 11 bases between. The CDR3 length is 14 residues. From germline, CDR1 is SGHRS and CDR2 YFSETQ. CDR3 loop: CASSLQPGDNEQFF. The CDR3 DNA is TGCGCCAGCAGCTTACAACCGGGGGACAATGAGCAGTTCTTC.

V is TRBV5-1 and J is TRBJ2-1; 8 nucleotides align to TRBD2. The CDR3 loop spans 15 amino acids. V lost 2 bases and J lost 5; bases outside the gene matches: 6. Looked up from germline, CDR1 is SGHRS and CDR2 is YFSETQ. CDR3 sequence: CASSFLAGGNNEQFF. The CDR3 nucleotides read TGCGCCAGCAGCTTTCTTGCGGGGGGAAACAATGAGCAGTTCTTC.

This chain links TRBV28 with TRBJ1-2; 7 bases are a match to TRBD1. Germline CDR1 and CDR2: MDHEN and SYDVKM. The CDR3 extends over 11 amino acids. J gave up 8 bases and V 6 bases, and 3 bases lay outside the gene matches. The CDR3 sequence: CASSDRVGYTF. The DNA for the CDR3 is TGTGCCAGCAGCGACAGGGTGGGCTACACCTTC.

The chain links TRBV18 to TRBJ1-1; D ambiguous. The CDR3 is 12 amino acids. The germline V gene has CDR1 KGHSH and CDR2 LQKENI. The V and J ends lost 4 bases and 5 bases respectively, with 8 bases between them. Here the CDR3 DNA reads TGTGCCAGCTCACTGTTTGAGACTGAAGCTTTCTTT. Protein sequence: CASSLFETEAFF.

This chain connects TRBV11-2 to TRBJ2-7; 8 bases are a match to TRBD1. This CDR3 has 15 amino acids. Trimming at V came to 0 bases and at J to 6 bases, leaving 7 bases not matched to a gene. Germline V CDR1 and CDR2: SGHAT, FQNNGV. The CDR3 loop reads CASSLDRTGLGEQYF. The DNA for the CDR3 is TGTGCCAGCAGCTTAGACCGGACAGGGCTGGGCGAGCAGTACTTC.

V is TRBV2 and J is TRBJ2-7, with a possible D match to TRBD2 (5 bases). The CDR3 totals 16 residues. Germline V gives CDR1 SNHLY, CDR2 FYNNEI. Deletions cut 3 bases from V and 2 bases from J, with 17 bases between. Here the CDR3 DNA reads TGTGCCAGCAGTGATTTTGGTCAGGTTAGCGCCTACGAGCAGTACTTC. It encodes CASSDFGQVSAYEQYF.

The CDR3, as DNA: TGTGCCAGCACCACGACAGGGCACTATGGCTACACCTTC. The encoded protein is CASTTTGHYGYTF. The V call is TRBV6-4, the J call TRBJ1-2; 7 nucleotides agree with TRBD1. With 7 bases clipped from V and 3 bases from J, the junction kept 5 bases outside the gene matches. The CDR3 extends over 13 amino acids. Germline CDR1 reads MRHNA; CDR2 reads SNTAGT.

This clone was seen just once. V and J are TRBV3-1 (or the pseudogene TRBV3-2) and TRBJ2-1; 8 bases are shared with TRBD2. The germline gives CDR1 LGHDT, CDR2 YNNKEL (reference sequence). V trimming: 8 bases; J trimming: 3 bases; junction bases outside the gene matches: 6. This CDR3 is 14 amino acids long. As DNA, the CDR3 is TGTGCCAGCGGCTTAGCGGGGTTCTACAATGAGCAGTTCTTC. It is translated as CASGLAGFYNEQFF.

This chain links TRBV5-1 with TRBJ2-7; a weak D match, TRBD1 (6 bases). Germline V gene lookup returns CDR1 SGHRS and CDR2 YFSETQ. With 4 bases removed from V and 3 bases from J, the gap between germline ends came to 11 bases. The length of the CDR3 is 13 residues. CDR3 in DNA: TGCGCCAGCAGCCAGGACAGCTTCTACGAGCAGTACTTC. Translated: CASSQDSFYEQYF. The whole variable domain, filled in from reference TRBV5-1 and TRBJ2-7, reads KAGVTQTPRYLIKTRGQQVTLSCSPISGHRSVSWYQQTPGQGLQFLFEYFSETQRNKGNFPGRFSGRQFSNSRSEMNVSTLELGDSALYLCASSQDSFYEQYFGPGTRLTVT.

The rearrangement joins TRBV7-2 to TRBJ2-2; the D is unclear. CDR1 SGHTA and CDR2 FQGNSA come from the germline V gene. The CDR3 spans 14 residues. Trimming took 4 bases from V and 7 from J, leaving 13 bases between them. The CDR3 sequence is CASSYLPNFGELFF. CDR3 sequence (DNA): TGTGCCAGCAGCTACCTTCCTAATTTCGGGGAGCTGTTTTTT.

V and J are TRBV28 and TRBJ2-5; tentative D call: TRBD1 (5 bases). CDR1 is MDHEN, CDR2 SYDVKM, per germline. This CDR3 is 11 amino acids long. V was trimmed by 4 bases and J by 13 bases, leaving 13 bases between them. CDR3 region: CASSSTGIRYF. The CDR3 region has the DNA TGTGCCAGCAGTTCTACAGGCATCCGGTACTTC.

This chain joins TRBV7-9 and TRBJ2-2; 10 nucleotides align to TRBD2. Germline V gene lookup returns CDR1 SEHNR and CDR2 FQNEAQ (reference sequence). CDR3 length: 14 amino acids. The ends lost 9 bases at V and 2 bases at J; junction bases unmatched: 3. The chain's CDR3 is CASIAGGNTGELFF. The CDR3 DNA sequence: TGTGCCAGTATAGCGGGGGGAAACACCGGGGAGCTGTTTTTT.